The rows below give T cell receptor beta chains drawn from one sample of a study of shared clonotypes between healthy human individuals. Sequencing used immunoSEQ multiplex PCR; TCRdb keeps in-frame clones, though not all of them. The sample carries some 1,600,000 clones, under 99% recorded once. The specimen sequenced was naive CD4+ T cells sorted from blood. The receptors derive from a man aged 25 to 40 in good health. Both conserved end residues are part of each CDR3. D genes are given only for firm matches. Size values are once, few and many counts, or a class for expanded clones, and some rows have none.

clone_size	v_call	j_call	d_call	cdr3_aa	cdr3_nt
.	TRBV10-3	TRBJ1-5	.	CAISESWGDQPQHF	TGTGCCATCAGTGAGTCGTGGGGTGACCAGCCCCAGCATTTT
once	TRBV6-1	TRBJ1-3	.	CASKITGLGNTIYF	TGTGCCAGCAAAATTACAGGGTTAGGAAACACCATATATTTT
.	TRBV28	TRBJ1-5	.	CASRNRGNQPQHF	TGTGCCAGCAGGAATCGAGGGAATCAGCCCCAGCATTTT
.	TRBV9	TRBJ2-1	.	CASSPLGRWDNEQFF	TGTGCCAGCAGCCCCCTGGGACGGTGGGACAATGAGCAGTTCTTC
.	TRBV27	TRBJ1-5	.	CASSRLTQGPLNQPQHF	TGTGCCAGCAGTCGGCTAACACAGGGTCCTCTCAATCAGCCCCAGCATTTT
.	TRBV6-5	TRBJ2-7	.	CASKDPGGGVFEQYF	TGTGCCAGCAAGGACCCTGGCGGGGGCGTCTTCGAGCAGTACTTC
.	TRBV2	TRBJ2-1	TRBD2	CASSESGSSYNEQFF	TGTGCCAGCAGTGAGAGCGGGAGCTCCTACAATGAGCAGTTCTTC
.	TRBV4-1	TRBJ1-2	.	CASSQGGRPYGYTF	TGCGCCAGCAGCCAGGGGGGGAGACCCTATGGCTACACCTTC
.	TRBV19	TRBJ2-1	TRBD2	CASSRGLAGNEQFF	TGTGCCAGTAGCCGAGGACTAGCGGGAAATGAGCAGTTCTTC
.	TRBV7-2	TRBJ1-5	TRBD1	CASSLEGQGNQPQHF	TGTGCCAGCAGCTTAGAGGGACAGGGGAATCAGCCCCAGCATTTT
.	TRBV2	TRBJ2-3	.	CASEEGVWDTQYF	TGTGCCAGCGAAGAGGGGGTTTGGGATACGCAGTATTTT
.	TRBV7-9	TRBJ1-4	.	CASRDGQISGEKLFF	TGTGCCAGCAGAGATGGACAGATCTCGGGTGAAAAACTGTTTTTT
.	TRBV5-1	TRBJ2-7	.	CASSRGESYEQYF	TGCGCCAGCTCGAGGGGCGAATCCTACGAGCAGTACTTC
.	TRBV2	TRBJ2-5	TRBD2	CASRLAGEGMHSETQYF	TGTGCCAGCAGGCTAGCGGGAGAGGGGATGCACTCGGAGACCCAGTACTTC
.	TRBV18	TRBJ2-3	.	CASSPRSGRLDTQYF	TGTGCCAGCTCACCTCGCTCAGGCAGGTTGGATACGCAGTATTTT
.	TRBV5-5	TRBJ1-3	.	CASTFSGNTIYF	TGTGCCAGCACCTTCTCGGGAAACACCATATATTTT
.	TRBV30	TRBJ1-5	.	CAWSSGLGQPQHF	TGTGCCTGGAGCTCGGGGTTGGGTCAGCCCCAGCATTTT
.	TRBV7-9	TRBJ2-7	TRBD1	CASSARDRAHEQYF	TGTGCCAGCAGCGCCCGGGACAGGGCCCACGAGCAGTACTTC
.	TRBV5-4	TRBJ2-5	.	CASSLAEIQETQYF	TGTGCCAGCAGCTTGGCCGAGATCCAAGAGACCCAGTACTTC
.	TRBV9	TRBJ2-7	TRBD2	CASSVERDSYEQYF	TGTGCCAGCAGCGTTGAGCGGGACTCCTACGAGCAGTACTTC
.	TRBV28	TRBJ2-7	.	CASSLTSYEQYF	TGTGCCAGCAGTTTGACATCCTACGAGCAGTACTTC
.	TRBV28	TRBJ2-1	.	CASSKSVNGNEQFF	TGTGCCAGCAGTAAATCCGTTAACGGCAATGAGCAGTTCTTC
.	TRBV5-1	TRBJ2-1	.	CASSSRQGYNEQFF	TGCGCCAGCAGCTCAAGGCAGGGATACAATGAGCAGTTCTTC
.	TRBV4-1	TRBJ1-5	.	CASSPLADSRRFNQPQHF	TGCGCCAGCAGCCCGCTCGCTGACAGCCGAAGGTTCAATCAGCCCCAGCATTTT
.	TRBV9	TRBJ2-5	TRBD2	CASSGKLATGGETQYF	TGTGCCAGCAGCGGAAAACTAGCTACGGGGGGAGAGACCCAGTACTTC
.	TRBV9	TRBJ1-1	TRBD1	CASSPRQGTNTEAFF	TGTGCCAGCAGCCCCCGACAGGGAACGAACACTGAAGCTTTCTTT
.	TRBV29-1	TRBJ1-2	TRBD1	CSASAGQANYGYTF	TGCAGCGCTTCTGCGGGACAGGCTAACTATGGCTACACCTTC
.	TRBV19	TRBJ2-7	.	CASSISSRTYEQYF	TGTGCCAGTAGTATTTCTTCGCGGACCTACGAGCAGTACTTC
.	TRBV18	TRBJ2-7	.	CASSAGTPFYEQYF	TGTGCCAGCTCGGCCGGGACACCTTTCTACGAGCAGTACTTC
once	TRBV6-5	TRBJ1-3	.	CASSQTVSSGNTIYF	TGTGCCAGCAGTCAGACCGTAAGCTCTGGAAACACCATATATTTT
.	TRBV5-6	TRBJ2-7	.	CASRETYEQYF	TGTGCCAGCAGGGAGACCTACGAGCAGTACTTC
once	TRBV7-2	TRBJ2-7	TRBD2	CASSFGVVAGGPDEQYF	TGTGCCAGCAGCTTTGGGGTAGTAGCGGGAGGGCCGGACGAGCAGTACTTC
.	TRBV2	TRBJ2-5	TRBD2	CASSRRGGVETQYF	TGTGCCAGCAGTCGCCGGGGAGGGGTAGAGACCCAGTACTTC
.	TRBV9	TRBJ2-2	TRBD2	CASITSGRASTNTGELFF	TGTGCCAGCATCACGAGCGGGAGGGCGAGCACGAACACCGGGGAGCTGTTTTTT
.	TRBV15	TRBJ1-4	.	CATSRAREREKLFF	TGTGCCACCAGCAGAGCCCGGGAACGAGAAAAACTGTTTTTT
.	TRBV6-1	TRBJ1-5	.	CASSEIGHWDPYSNQPQHF	TGTGCCAGCAGTGAAATAGGACATTGGGATCCCTATAGCAATCAGCCCCAGCATTTT
.	TRBV19	TRBJ2-1	TRBD2	CASSIVGTSGRNEQFF	TGTGCCAGTAGTATAGTGGGGACTAGCGGGAGGAATGAGCAGTTCTTC
.	TRBV4-2	TRBJ2-7	.	CASSQAWTDYEQYF	TGTGCCAGCAGCCAAGCGTGGACAGATTACGAGCAGTACTTC
.	TRBV7-9	TRBJ2-3	TRBD2	CASSPRGGPDTQYF	TGTGCCAGCAGCCCCCGGGGGGGCCCAGATACGCAGTATTTT
.	TRBV7-9	TRBJ1-1	.	CASSPHMNTEAFF	TGTGCCAGCAGCCCGCACATGAACACTGAAGCTTTCTTT
.	TRBV18	TRBJ2-1	TRBD2	CASSPQREFGFNEQFF	TGTGCCAGCTCACCACAGCGGGAGTTCGGATTCAATGAGCAGTTCTTC
.	TRBV5-5	TRBJ1-5	.	CASSLVSNQPQHF	TGTGCCAGCAGCTTGGTGAGTAATCAGCCCCAGCATTTT
.	TRBV6-6	TRBJ2-7	.	CASSFIDEQYF	TGTGCCAGCAGTTTCATCGACGAGCAGTACTTC
.	TRBV18	TRBJ2-7	TRBD2	CASSPGLASYEQYF	TGTGCCAGCTCACCGGGACTAGCGAGCTACGAGCAGTACTTC
.	TRBV18	TRBJ1-1	TRBD1	CASQSGTGLWNTEAFF	TGTGCCAGCCAGTCAGGGACAGGGCTTTGGAACACTGAAGCTTTCTTT
once	TRBV10-2	TRBJ2-3	.	CASSESLGGRTDTQYF	TGCGCCAGCAGTGAGTCATTGGGGGGCAGGACAGATACGCAGTATTTT
once	TRBV5-1	TRBJ2-5	TRBD2	CASSLSGTSEETQYF	TGCGCCAGCAGCTTATCCGGGACTAGCGAAGAGACCCAGTACTTC
.	TRBV25-1	TRBJ1-5	.	CASSGTSNQPQHF	TGTGCCAGCTCAGGGACCTCCAATCAGCCCCAGCATTTT
.	TRBV19	TRBJ1-5	.	CASSPRPREPQHF	TGTGCCAGTAGTCCAAGGCCCAGGGAACCCCAGCATTTT
.	TRBV9	TRBJ2-5	.	CASSVGPAGRLGETQYF	TGTGCCAGCAGCGTAGGGCCGGCCGGACGGTTGGGGGAGACCCAGTACTTC
.	TRBV10-3	TRBJ2-2	TRBD1	CAISPTGSSGELFF	TGTGCCATCAGCCCGACAGGGAGCTCCGGGGAGCTGTTTTTT
.	TRBV5-4	TRBJ2-5	.	CASSDTGHVQETQYF	TGTGCCAGCAGCGATACCGGACACGTCCAAGAGACCCAGTACTTC
.	TRBV11-2	TRBJ1-1	.	CASSLTPRVGTEAFF	TGTGCCAGCAGCCTCACTCCCAGGGTAGGAACTGAAGCTTTCTTT
once	TRBV7-8	TRBJ2-7	TRBD2	CASSSTRRLAGDWSQYF	TGTGCCAGCAGCTCCACGCGACGACTAGCGGGAGACTGGTCGCAGTACTTC
.	TRBV5-6	TRBJ1-5	.	CASSLGPGLGAGPQHF	TGTGCCAGCAGCCTTGGACCAGGATTGGGAGCGGGGCCCCAGCATTTT
.	TRBV18	TRBJ1-2	.	CASSAGADYGYTF	TGTGCCAGCTCAGCCGGGGCGGACTATGGCTACACCTTC
.	TRBV27	TRBJ2-1	TRBD2	CASPGWGLEAAGEQFF	TGTGCCAGCCCGGGGTGGGGACTAGAGGCCGCTGGGGAGCAGTTCTTC